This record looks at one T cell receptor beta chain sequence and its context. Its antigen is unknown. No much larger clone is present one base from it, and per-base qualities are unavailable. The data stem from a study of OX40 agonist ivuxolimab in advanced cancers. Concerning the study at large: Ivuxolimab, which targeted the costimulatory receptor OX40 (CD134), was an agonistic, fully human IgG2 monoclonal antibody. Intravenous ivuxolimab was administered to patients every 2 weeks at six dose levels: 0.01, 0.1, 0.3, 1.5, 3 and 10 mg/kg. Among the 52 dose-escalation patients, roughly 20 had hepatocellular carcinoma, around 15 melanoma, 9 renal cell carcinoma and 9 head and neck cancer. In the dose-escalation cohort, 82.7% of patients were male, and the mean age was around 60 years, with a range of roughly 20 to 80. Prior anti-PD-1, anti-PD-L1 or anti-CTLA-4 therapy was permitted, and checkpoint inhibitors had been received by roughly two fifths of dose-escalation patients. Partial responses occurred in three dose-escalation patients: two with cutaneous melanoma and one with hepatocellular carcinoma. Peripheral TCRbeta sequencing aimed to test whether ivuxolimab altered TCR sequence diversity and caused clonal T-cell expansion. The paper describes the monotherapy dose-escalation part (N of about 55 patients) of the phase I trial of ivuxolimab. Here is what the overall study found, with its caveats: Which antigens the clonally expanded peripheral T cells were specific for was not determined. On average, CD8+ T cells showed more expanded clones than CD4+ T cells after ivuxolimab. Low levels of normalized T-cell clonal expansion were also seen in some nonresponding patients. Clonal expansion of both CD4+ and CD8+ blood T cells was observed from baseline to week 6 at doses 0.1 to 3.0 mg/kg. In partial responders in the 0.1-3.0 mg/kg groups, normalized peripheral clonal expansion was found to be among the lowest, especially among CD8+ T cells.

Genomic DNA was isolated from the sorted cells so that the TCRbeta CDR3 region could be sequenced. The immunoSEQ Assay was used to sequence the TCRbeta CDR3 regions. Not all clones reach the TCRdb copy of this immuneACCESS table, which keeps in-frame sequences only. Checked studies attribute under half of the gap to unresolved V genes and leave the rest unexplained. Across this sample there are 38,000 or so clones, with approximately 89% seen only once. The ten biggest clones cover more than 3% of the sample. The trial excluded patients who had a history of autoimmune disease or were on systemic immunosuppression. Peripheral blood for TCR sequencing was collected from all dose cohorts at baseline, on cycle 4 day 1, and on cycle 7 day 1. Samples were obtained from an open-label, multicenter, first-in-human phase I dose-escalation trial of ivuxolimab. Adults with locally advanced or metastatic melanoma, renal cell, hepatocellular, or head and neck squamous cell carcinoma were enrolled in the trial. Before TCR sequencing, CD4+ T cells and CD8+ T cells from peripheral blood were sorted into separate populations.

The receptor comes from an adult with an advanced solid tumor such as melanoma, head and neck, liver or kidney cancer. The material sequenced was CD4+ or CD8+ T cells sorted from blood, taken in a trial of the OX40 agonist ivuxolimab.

The CDR3 reads as follows: CASTQPSNEQFF. The base sequence is TGTGCCAGCACGCAGCCTAGCAATGAGCAGTTCTTC. This sequence uses TRBV6-6 and TRBJ2-1, with an unclear D gene assignment. The CDR3 spans 12 residues, from the cysteine through the phenylalanine. This entry keeps only the CDR3 DNA: 36 bases, framed from base 1. From the germline V gene (reference sequence), CDR1 is MNHNY and CDR2 is SVGAGI. V sheds 7 bases and J sheds 6 bases, leaving 10 bases between their ends.